Following are 25 T cell receptor beta chains from one sample sequenced in a study of T-cell reconstitution after alpha-beta-depleted transplantation in children. The TCRbeta library incorporated unique molecular identifiers. Via MiXCR, TCRdb re-called the PCR reads, giving one row per CDR3 protein. The sample lists about 460,000 distinct CDR3 sequences, about 10% occurring once. The sample consisted of PBMCs, taken before TCRalphabeta/CD19-depleted stem cell transplant. The receptors were sampled from a child aged 2-15 years with inherited bone marrow failure, due to receive a stem cell transplant.

This clonotype was seen at least ten times. This chain connects TRBV30 to TRBJ1-2; 8 bases are shared with TRBD1. Germline CDR1 GTSNPN, CDR2 SVGIG (reference sequence). This CDR3 is built from 12 residues. Trimming took 7 bases from V and 8 from J; bases not matched to a gene: 9. The CDR3 loop is CASRGPHLGYTF. In DNA form, the CDR3 reads TGTGCCTCCAGGGGGCCTCACTTAGGCTACACCTTC.

This clonotype was detected many times. The chain carries TRBV6-5 and TRBJ1-2, with TRBD1 identical over 7 bases. This CDR3 has 14 amino acids. Germline trimming cut 2 bases from V and 4 bases from J; bases unmatched to any gene: 4. Germline values: CDR1 MNHEY, CDR2 SVGAGI. CDR3 nucleotides: TGTGCCAGCAGTTACGACAGGGCGGGCTATGGCTACACCTTC. Amino acids: CASSYDRAGYGYTF.

There are many counts of this clonotype. V and J are TRBV6-2 or TRBV6-3 and TRBJ1-5, with 7 positions matching TRBD1. Trimming removed 0 bases from V and 0 bases from J; junction bases left unmatched: 17. In germline, CDR1 is MNHEY, CDR2 SVGEGT. The length of the CDR3 is 21 residues. The CDR3 DNA follows: TGTGCCAGCAGTTACTCGTGGGACAGAGTAACCGCACCTTATAGCAATCAGCCCCAGCATTTT. Protein: CASSYSWDRVTAPYSNQPQHF.

This clonotype was observed a handful of times. This sequence joins TRBV18 and TRBJ1-2; unclear D gene. The CDR3 covers 15 residues. V was cut by 3 bases and J by 4 bases, with 15 bases left in between. Germline V gene data show CDR1 as KGHSH and CDR2 as LQKENI. CDR3 residues: CASSPPSSGIYGYTF. The CDR3 coding sequence is TGTGCCAGCTCACCTCCTTCCTCGGGGATCTATGGCTACACCTTC.

This clonotype was picked up a small number of times. J is TRBJ2-4 and V is TRBV5-6; D possibly matches TRBD1 or TRBD2 (5 bases each). The germline V gene has CDR1 SGHDT and CDR2 YYEEEE. This CDR3 is 13 amino acids long. Trimming removed 3 bases at V and 8 bases at J, with 12 bases between. CDR3 region: CASSWSGGDIQYF. DNA of the CDR3: TGTGCCAGCAGCTGGAGTGGGGGAGACATTCAGTACTTC. Together with reference TRBV5-6 and TRBJ2-4, the CDR3 gives the full variable domain: DAGVTQSPTHLIKTRGQQVTLRCSPKSGHDTVSWYQQALGQGPQFIFQYYEEEERQRGNFPDRFSGHQFPNYSSELNVNALLLGDSALYLCASSWSGGDIQYFGAGTRLSVL.

The chain is built from TRBV29-1 and TRBJ2-7, with TRBD1 as a possible D gene (6 bases). This CDR3 is 13 amino acids long. V lost 6 bases to trimming and J lost 3 bases, with 15 bases between them. Germline V lookup: CDR1 SQVTM, CDR2 ANQGSEA. The CDR3 coding sequence is TGCAGCGTCGCTGGGGGCAGCTTCTACGAGCAGTACTTC. Translated: CSVAGGSFYEQYF.

This clonotype has a handful of counts. Its ends do not fully match the called genes, so a read error is possible. This chain links TRBV7-9 with TRBJ1-4; no reliable D call. Germline V gene sequence: CDR1 SEHNR, CDR2 FQNEAQ (reference sequence). The CDR3 runs 13 residues. CDR3 sequence reads: CASSLDTSEKLFF. CDR3 coding DNA: TGTGCCAGCAGCTTAGACACTAGTGAAAAACTGTTTTTT.

This clonotype was counted between two and nine times. The chain is built from TRBV7-2 and TRBJ2-1; D ambiguous. Between the trimmed V and J ends, which lost 7 bases and 7 bases, there was a span of 17 bases. The germline V gene encodes CDR1 SGHTA and CDR2 FQGNSA. The CDR3 is 14 residues long. CDR3 bases: TGTGCCAGCACCCCCCGCGTCCTCTTTAATGAGCAGTTCTTC. This gives the protein CASTPRVLFNEQFF. The complete variable domain, with remaining parts taken from reference TRBV7-2 and TRBJ2-1, reads GAGVSQSPSNKVTEKGKDVELRCDPISGHTALYWYRQSLGQGLEFLIYFQGNSAPDKSGLPSDRFSAERTGGSVSTLTIQRTQQEDSAVYLCASTPRVLFNEQFFGPGTRLTVL.

The rearrangement uses TRBV4-2 and TRBJ2-4, with D possibly TRBD2 on 6 matching bases. The CDR3 has 15 residues. The V end lost 4 bases, the J end lost 8 bases, and 18 bases lay between the germline ends. The germline CDR1 and CDR2 sequences are LGHNA and YNFKEQ. CDR3 region: CASSPTQGREDIQYF. CDR3 nucleotide sequence: TGTGCCAGCAGCCCAACCCAGGGTAGGGAGGACATTCAGTACTTC.

V usage is TRBV20-1 and J usage is TRBJ1-5; a possible D gene is TRBD1 (6 bases). The germline V gene encodes CDR1 DFQATT and CDR2 SNEGSKA (reference sequence). The CDR3 has 12 residues. Trimming took 5 bases from V and 6 from J, leaving 11 bases between them. The CDR3 loop reads CSAARQAQPQHF. In DNA form, the CDR3 reads TGCAGTGCTGCTAGACAGGCTCAGCCCCAGCATTTT.

This clonotype was recorded many times. The chain couples TRBV24-1 to TRBJ2-1, with a tentative D call TRBD2 (5 bases). The V gene lost 6 bases and the J gene lost 0 bases, with 11 bases spanning the gap. Germline CDR1 and CDR2: KGHDR and SFDVKD. CDR3 size: 15 residues. The chain's CDR3 is CATSPARASYNEQFF. CDR3 DNA sequence: TGTGCCACCAGTCCGGCGCGGGCCTCCTACAATGAGCAGTTCTTC.

This clonotype was observed many times. The chain carries TRBV4-1 and TRBJ1-2; D is uncertain. The germline V and J ends were trimmed by 0 bases and 2 bases, with 13 bases remaining between them. Per the germline V gene, CDR1 is MGHRA and CDR2 is YSYEKL. The CDR3 runs 16 residues. CDR3 protein: CASSQDLMTVNYGYTF. The CDR3 DNA reads as TGCGCCAGCAGCCAAGATCTGATGACCGTGAACTATGGCTACACCTTC.

This clonotype was counted many times. The rearrangement uses TRBV20-1 and TRBJ1-1; 9 bases match TRBD1. The germline CDR1 and CDR2 sequences are DFQATT and SNEGSKA (reference sequence). This CDR3 comprises 15 residues. J was trimmed by 5 bases and V by 6 bases; bases with no gene match: 13. CDR3 nucleotide sequence: TGCAGTGCCCGAAACCTGGGACAGGGTCTGACTGAAGCTTTCTTT. This encodes CSARNLGQGLTEAFF.

Ten or more counts support this clonotype. The V and J genes are TRBV5-1 and TRBJ2-2; D call uncertain. The CDR3 contains 15 residues. Germline V gene sequence: CDR1 SGHRS, CDR2 YFSETQ. Trimming cost V 0 bases and J 0 bases, with 6 bases left between them. CDR3 loop: CASSLGQSNTGELFF. DNA of the CDR3: TGCGCCAGCAGCTTGGGACAATCGAACACCGGGGAGCTGTTTTTT.

The V call is TRBV5-1, the J call TRBJ2-1; D ambiguous. V was shortened by 1 base and J by 12 bases, with 17 bases between the two germline ends. Looked up from germline, CDR1 is SGHRS and CDR2 is YFSETQ. The CDR3 is made up of 14 amino acids. The CDR3 coding sequence is TGCGCCAGCAGCTTGTCCCCGCTCGCCTACATGCAGTTCTTC. Protein product: CASSLSPLAYMQFF.

The gene calls are TRBV29-1 and TRBJ2-7, with TRBD1 as a possible D gene (6 bases). This CDR3 is 13 amino acids long. Trimming stripped 3 bases from V and 0 bases from J, with 9 bases between. Germline V lookup: CDR1 SQVTM, CDR2 ANQGSEA. CDR3 DNA sequence: TGCAGCGTTGATCAGGGGCCCTCCTACGAGCAGTACTTC. Protein: CSVDQGPSYEQYF.

This clonotype was recorded many times. The chain uses TRBV6-5 and TRBJ2-1; 9 bases agree with TRBD1. Trimming at V came to 1 base and at J to 8 bases, leaving 6 bases not matched to a gene. Germline V gene sequence: CDR1 MNHEY, CDR2 SVGAGI. CDR3 length equals 15 residues. This CDR3 reads CASSYLPGQGDEQFF. CDR3 nucleotides: TGTGCCAGCAGTTACTTGCCGGGACAGGGAGATGAGCAGTTCTTC.

This clonotype was detected ten times or more. CDR3 nucleotides: TGTGCCAGCAGCGTAACTAGCGGGGGTAACACCGGGGAGCTGTTTTTT. Translation gives CASSVTSGGNTGELFF. The chain is built from TRBV9 and TRBJ2-2, with 11 bases identical to TRBD2. Germline V gene lookup returns CDR1 SGDLS and CDR2 YYNGEE. J lost 2 bases, V lost 1 base, and 1 base had no gene match. This CDR3 has 16 residues.

This clonotype was counted ten times or more. This chain uses TRBV7-8 with TRBJ1-1, with D unclear. The CDR3 is 13 residues long. Germline V gives CDR1 SGHVS, CDR2 FQNEAQ. The germline V and J ends were trimmed by 3 bases and 5 bases, with 10 bases remaining between them. In nucleotides, the CDR3 is TGTGCCAGCAGCTTTATCATGGGGACTGAAGCTTTCTTT. Its translation is CASSFIMGTEAFF.

This clonotype appeared many times. This rearrangement joins TRBV12-3 or TRBV12-4 to TRBJ2-3; 9 positions match TRBD2. Trimming at V came to 6 bases and at J to 0 bases, leaving 4 bases not matched to a gene. CDR3 size: 15 residues. The CDR3 spells CASSKREVSTDTQYF. DNA of the CDR3: TGTGCCAGCAGCAAGCGGGAGGTGAGCACAGATACGCAGTATTTT.

The sample holds many counts of this clonotype. The CDR3 nucleotides are TGTGCCAGCAGCTTATTACAGGGATTAGTTTCTAGGGATGAGCAGTTCTTC. Protein sequence: CASSLLQGLVSRDEQFF. J is TRBJ2-1 and V is TRBV7-9; the D gene is possibly TRBD1 (6 bases). The CDR3 consists of 17 residues. Germline-derived CDR1 and CDR2 are SEHNR and FQNEAQ (reference sequence). The ends were cut back, 2 bases at V and 8 bases at J, with 22 bases in the middle.

The chain carries TRBV7-9 and TRBJ2-1; TRBD2 matches at 7 bases. The CDR3 totals 15 residues. Per the germline V gene, CDR1 is SEHNR and CDR2 is FQNEAQ (reference sequence). Germline trimming cut 6 bases from V and 5 bases from J; bases unmatched to any gene: 10. Here the CDR3 DNA reads TGTGCCAGCAGTCTCACAAGGGGAGGGGACAATGAGCAGTTCTTC. Translated, it gives CASSLTRGGDNEQFF.

This clonotype was recorded many times. V usage is TRBV9 and J usage is TRBJ2-6, with 7 positions matching TRBD2. The CDR3 runs 15 residues. Germline values: CDR1 SGDLS, CDR2 YYNGEE. J lost 4 bases, V lost 4 bases, and 5 bases had no gene match. The CDR3 is CASSMGGNGANVLTF. The CDR3 nucleotides read TGTGCCAGCAGCATGGGGGGGAACGGGGCCAACGTCCTGACTTTC.

The sample holds many counts of this clonotype. This chain connects TRBV7-6 to TRBJ2-7; weak D call: TRBD1 (5 bases). Trimming stripped 1 base from V and 5 bases from J, with 9 bases between. CDR1 SGHVS and CDR2 FNYEAQ come from the germline V gene. This CDR3 spans 13 amino acids. This CDR3 reads CASSLVPQDEQYF. In nucleotides, the CDR3 is TGTGCCAGCAGCTTAGTCCCACAGGACGAGCAGTACTTC.

This clonotype was recorded at least ten times. This chain links TRBV5-1 with TRBJ2-7; 16 bases map to TRBD2. The germline gives CDR1 SGHRS, CDR2 YFSETQ. This CDR3 has 15 amino acids. V was pared by 4 bases and J by 7 bases, with 5 bases of the junction left unmatched. The DNA of the CDR3 is TGCGCCAGCAGCGTGGGACTAGCGGGAGGGCGAGAGCAGTACTTC. It codes for CASSVGLAGGREQYF.